This TCR beta chain was recorded in a study of monozygotic twins with cystic fibrosis. Study context: Three micrograms of fragmented DNA underwent approximately 15 PCR cycles for library preparation. Study-wide results and limits: In 13 of 16 pairs, V gene usage was closest to the co-twin's.

To note about this clone: The antigen is not known.

Looked up from germline, CDR1 is SNHLY and CDR2 is FYNNEI. Trimming removed 6 bases from V and 10 bases from J, with 15 bases in between. This CDR3 is 12 amino acids long. TCRdb's copy holds only in-frame clones and misses some; the assay was immunoSEQ multiplex PCR. The sample includes tens of thousands of clones, about 87% of them seen just once. The chain recombines TRBV2 with TRBJ2-5, with a weak D call TRBD1 (5 bases). The specimen was blood. The origin of this receptor is a girl aged 2-10 years with cystic fibrosis. CDR3 amino acids: CASRGLDYGQYF. DNA of the CDR3: TGTGCCAGCAGGGGGCTGGATTATGGCCAGTACTTC.